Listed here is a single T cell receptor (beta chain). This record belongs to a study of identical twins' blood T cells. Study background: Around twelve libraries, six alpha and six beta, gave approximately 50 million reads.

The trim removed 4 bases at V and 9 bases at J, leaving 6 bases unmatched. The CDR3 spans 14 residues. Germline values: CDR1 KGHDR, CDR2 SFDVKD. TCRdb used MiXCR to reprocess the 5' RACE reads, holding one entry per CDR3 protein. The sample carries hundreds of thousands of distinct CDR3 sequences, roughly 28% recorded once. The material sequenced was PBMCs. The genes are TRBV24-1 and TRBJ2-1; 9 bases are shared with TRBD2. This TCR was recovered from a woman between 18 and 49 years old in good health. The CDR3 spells CATSEGTSSGEQFF. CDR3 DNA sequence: TGTGCCACCAGTGAAGGGACTAGCTCGGGTGAGCAGTTCTTC.